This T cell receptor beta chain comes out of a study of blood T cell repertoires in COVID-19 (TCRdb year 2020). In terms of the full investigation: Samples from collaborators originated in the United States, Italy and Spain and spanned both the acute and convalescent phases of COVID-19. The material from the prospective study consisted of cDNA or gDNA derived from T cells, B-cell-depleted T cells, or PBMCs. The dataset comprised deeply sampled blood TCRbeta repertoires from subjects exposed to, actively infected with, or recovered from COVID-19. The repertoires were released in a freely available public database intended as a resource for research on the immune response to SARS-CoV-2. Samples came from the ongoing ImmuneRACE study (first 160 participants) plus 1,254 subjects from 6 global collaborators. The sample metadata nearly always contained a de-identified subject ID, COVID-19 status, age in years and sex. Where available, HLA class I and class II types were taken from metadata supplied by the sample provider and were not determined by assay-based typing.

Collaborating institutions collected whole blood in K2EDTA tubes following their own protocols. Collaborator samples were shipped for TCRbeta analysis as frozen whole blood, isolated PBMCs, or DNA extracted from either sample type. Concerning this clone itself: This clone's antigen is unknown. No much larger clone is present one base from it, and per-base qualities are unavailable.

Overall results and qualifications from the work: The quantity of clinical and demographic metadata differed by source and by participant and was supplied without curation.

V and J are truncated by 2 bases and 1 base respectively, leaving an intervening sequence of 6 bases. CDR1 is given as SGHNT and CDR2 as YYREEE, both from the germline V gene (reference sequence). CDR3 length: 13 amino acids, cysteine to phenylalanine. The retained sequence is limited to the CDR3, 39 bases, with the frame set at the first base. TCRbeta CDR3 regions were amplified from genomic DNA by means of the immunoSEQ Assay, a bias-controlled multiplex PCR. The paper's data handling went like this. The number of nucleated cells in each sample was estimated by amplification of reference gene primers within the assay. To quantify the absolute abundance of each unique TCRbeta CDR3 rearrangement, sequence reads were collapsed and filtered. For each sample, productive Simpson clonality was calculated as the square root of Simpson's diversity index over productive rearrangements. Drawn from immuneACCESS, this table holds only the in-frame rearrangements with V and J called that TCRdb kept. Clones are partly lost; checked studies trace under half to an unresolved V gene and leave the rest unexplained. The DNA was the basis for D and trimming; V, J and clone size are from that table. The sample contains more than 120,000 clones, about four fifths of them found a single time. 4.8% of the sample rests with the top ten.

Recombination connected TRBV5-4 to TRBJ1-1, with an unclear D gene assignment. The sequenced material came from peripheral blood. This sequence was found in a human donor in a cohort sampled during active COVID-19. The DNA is TGTGCCAGCAGCTTAGCCGGGAACACTGAAGCTTTCTTT. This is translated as CASSLAGNTEAFF. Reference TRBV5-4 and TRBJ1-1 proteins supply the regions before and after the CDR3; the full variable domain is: ETGVTQSPTHLIKTRGQQVTLRCSSQSGHNTVSWYQQALGQGPQFIFQYYREEENGRGNFPPRFSGLQFPNYSSELNVNALELDDSALYLCASSLAGNTEAFFGQGTRLTVV.